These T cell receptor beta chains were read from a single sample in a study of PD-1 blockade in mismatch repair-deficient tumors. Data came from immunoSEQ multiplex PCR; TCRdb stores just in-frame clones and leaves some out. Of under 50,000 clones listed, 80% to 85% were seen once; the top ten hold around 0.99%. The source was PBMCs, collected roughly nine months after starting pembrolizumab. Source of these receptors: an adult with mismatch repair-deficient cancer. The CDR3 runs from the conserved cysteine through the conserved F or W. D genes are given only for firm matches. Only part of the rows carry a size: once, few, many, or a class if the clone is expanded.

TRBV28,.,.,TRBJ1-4,CASSLGQGGEKLFF,TGTGCCAGCAGTTTGGGTCAGGGAGGGGAAAAACTGTTTTTT
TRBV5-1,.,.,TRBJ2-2,CASSTSPYTGELFF,TGCGCCAGCAGCACGAGCCCCTACACCGGGGAGCTGTTTTTT
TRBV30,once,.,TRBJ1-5,CAWSVRGGGIGQPQHF,TGTGCCTGGAGTGTACGAGGGGGGGGCATTGGACAGCCCCAGCATTTT
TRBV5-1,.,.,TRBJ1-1,CASSFGARGIPNTEAFF,TGCGCCAGCAGCTTCGGGGCTCGGGGGATTCCGAACACTGAAGCTTTCTTT
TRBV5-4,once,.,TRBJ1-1,CASSSDSTSTEAFF,TGTGCCAGCAGCTCGGACAGCACCAGCACTGAAGCTTTCTTT
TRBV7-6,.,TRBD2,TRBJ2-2,CASNEGTTTTGELFF,TGTGCCAGCAACGAAGGGACTACGACAACCGGGGAGCTGTTTTTT
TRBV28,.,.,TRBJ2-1,CASRQDSYNEQFF,TGTGCCAGCCGGCAGGACTCCTACAATGAGCAGTTCTTC
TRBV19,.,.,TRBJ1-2,CASSPTPSGGNYGYTF,TGTGCCAGTAGCCCTACCCCCAGCGGGGGCAACTATGGCTACACCTTC
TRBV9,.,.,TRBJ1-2,CASSVGGDGYGYTF,TGTGCCAGCAGCGTGGGAGGGGATGGCTATGGCTACACCTTC
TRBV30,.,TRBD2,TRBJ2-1,CAWSVLAKRERYNEQFF,TGTGCCTGGAGTGTACTTGCAAAGCGGGAGCGATACAATGAGCAGTTCTTC
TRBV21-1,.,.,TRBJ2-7,CASSKRGDSYEQYF,TGTGCCAGCAGCAAACGGGGGGACTCCTACGAGCAGTACTTC
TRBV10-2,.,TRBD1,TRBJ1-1,CASRGTAYTEAFF,TGCGCCAGCCGCGGGACAGCTTACACTGAAGCTTTCTTT
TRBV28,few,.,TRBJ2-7,CASSPYWSSYEQYF,TGTGCCAGCAGTCCCTACTGGAGCTCCTACGAGCAGTACTTC
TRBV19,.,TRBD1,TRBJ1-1,CASSRTGSIQEAFF,TGTGCCAGTAGTAGGACAGGGTCTATCCAGGAAGCTTTCTTT
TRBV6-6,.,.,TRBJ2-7,CASSYDLIYYEQYF,TGTGCCAGCAGTTACGACTTGATATACTACGAGCAGTACTTC
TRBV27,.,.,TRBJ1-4,CASSFGQGREKLFF,TGTGCCAGCAGTTTCGGGCAGGGTCGTGAAAAACTGTTTTTT
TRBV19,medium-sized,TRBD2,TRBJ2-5,CASSFSGNDQETQYF,TGTGCCAGTAGTTTTAGCGGGAATGACCAAGAGACCCAGTACTTC
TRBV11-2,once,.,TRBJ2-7,CASSLVVGVDGEQYF,TGTGCCAGCAGCTTAGTGGTCGGGGTGGACGGCGAGCAGTACTTC
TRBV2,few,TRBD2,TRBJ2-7,CASRDDIAGEGF,TGTGCCAGCAGGGACGACATAGCGGGAGAAGGCTTC
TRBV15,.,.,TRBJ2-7,CATSSRPPFSGAYEQYF,TGTGCCACCAGCAGTAGACCACCTTTTAGCGGAGCCTACGAGCAGTACTTC
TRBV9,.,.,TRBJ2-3,CASSPRPRAETDTQYF,TGTGCCAGCAGCCCACGCCCCAGAGCGGAGACAGATACGCAGTATTTT
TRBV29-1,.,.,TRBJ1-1,CSVRVGLNTEAFF,TGCAGCGTCAGGGTGGGGTTGAACACTGAAGCTTTCTTT
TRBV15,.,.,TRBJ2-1,CATSTSGGDGNEQFF,TGTGCCACCAGCACCTCAGGAGGGGACGGCAATGAGCAGTTCTTC